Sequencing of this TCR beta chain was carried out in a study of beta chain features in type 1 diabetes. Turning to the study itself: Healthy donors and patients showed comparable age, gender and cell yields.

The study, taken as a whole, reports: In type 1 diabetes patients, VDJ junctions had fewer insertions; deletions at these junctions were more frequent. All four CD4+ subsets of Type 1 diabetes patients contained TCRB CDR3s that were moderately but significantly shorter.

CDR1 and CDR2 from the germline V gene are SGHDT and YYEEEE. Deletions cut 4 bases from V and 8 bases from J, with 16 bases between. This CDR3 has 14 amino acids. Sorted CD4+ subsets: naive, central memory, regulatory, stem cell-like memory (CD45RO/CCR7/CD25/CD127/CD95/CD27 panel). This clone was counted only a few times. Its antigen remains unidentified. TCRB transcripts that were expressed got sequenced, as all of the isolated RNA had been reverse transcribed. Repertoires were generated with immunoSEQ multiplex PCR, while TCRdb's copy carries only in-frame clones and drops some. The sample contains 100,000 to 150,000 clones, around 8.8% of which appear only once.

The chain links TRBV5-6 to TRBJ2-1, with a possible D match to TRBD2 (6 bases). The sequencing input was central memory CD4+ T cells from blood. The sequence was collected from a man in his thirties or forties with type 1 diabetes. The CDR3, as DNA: TGTGCCAGCAGCCCACTAGCAAGGGAGCATGAGCAGTTCTTC. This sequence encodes CASSPLAREHEQFF. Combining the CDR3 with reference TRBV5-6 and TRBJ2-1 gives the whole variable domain DAGVTQSPTHLIKTRGQQVTLRCSPKSGHDTVSWYQQALGQGPQFIFQYYEEEERQRGNFPDRFSGHQFPNYSSELNVNALLLGDSALYLCASSPLAREHEQFFGPGTRLTVL.